The following is a T cell receptor beta chain sequence with its context. This entry belongs to a study of CD8 T cells in ankylosing spondylitis. Trimming removed 0 bases from V and 2 bases from J, with 7 bases in between. The CDR3 sequence is 14 residues long. The germline CDR1 and CDR2 sequences are KGHSH and LQKENI. Via MiXCR, TCRdb re-called the 5' RACE reads, giving one row per CDR3 protein. The data show some 130,000 distinct CDR3 sequences, roughly 13% seen once. V gene TRBV18 combines with J gene TRBJ2-5; possibly TRBD2 for D (5 bases). The sequenced sample was blood, either unsorted or a sorted T cell fraction (not recorded which). The TCR originated in a female donor with ankylosing spondylitis or in good health (not recorded which). The CDR3 DNA follows: TGTGCCAGCTCACCACCTTCGGGACAAGAGACCCAGTACTTC. Amino acid sequence: CASSPPSGQETQYF.